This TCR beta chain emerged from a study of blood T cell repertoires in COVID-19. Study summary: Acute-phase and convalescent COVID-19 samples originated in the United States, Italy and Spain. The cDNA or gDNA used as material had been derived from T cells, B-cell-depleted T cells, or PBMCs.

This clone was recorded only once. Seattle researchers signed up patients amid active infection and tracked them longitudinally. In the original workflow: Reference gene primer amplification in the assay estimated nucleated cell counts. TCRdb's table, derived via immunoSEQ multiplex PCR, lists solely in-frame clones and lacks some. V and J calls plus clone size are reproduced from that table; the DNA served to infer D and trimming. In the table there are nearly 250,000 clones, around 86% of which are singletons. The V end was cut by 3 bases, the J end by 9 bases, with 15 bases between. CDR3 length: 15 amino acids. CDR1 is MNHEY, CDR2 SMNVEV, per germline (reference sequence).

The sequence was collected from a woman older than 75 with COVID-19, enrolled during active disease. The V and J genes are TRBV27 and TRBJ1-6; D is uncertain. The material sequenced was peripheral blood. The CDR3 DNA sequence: TGTGCCAGCAGTTTTTACCGGGGAGCGGGTTCACCCCTCCACTTT. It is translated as CASSFYRGAGSPLHF.